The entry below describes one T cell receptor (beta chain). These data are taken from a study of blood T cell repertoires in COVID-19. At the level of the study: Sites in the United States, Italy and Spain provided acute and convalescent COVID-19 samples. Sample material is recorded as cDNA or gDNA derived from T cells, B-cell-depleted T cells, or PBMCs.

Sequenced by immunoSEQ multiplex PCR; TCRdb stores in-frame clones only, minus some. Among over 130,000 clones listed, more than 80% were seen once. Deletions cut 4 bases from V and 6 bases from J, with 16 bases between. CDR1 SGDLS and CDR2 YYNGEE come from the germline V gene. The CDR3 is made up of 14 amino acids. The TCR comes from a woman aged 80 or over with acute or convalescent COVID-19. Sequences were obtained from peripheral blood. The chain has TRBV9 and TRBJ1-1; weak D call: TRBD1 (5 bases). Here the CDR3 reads CASSPAGGRPEAFF. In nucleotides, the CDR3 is TGTGCCAGCAGCCCGGCGGGGGGGAGGCCTGAAGCTTTCTTT.